Listed below are T cell receptor beta chains from one sample, sequenced in a study of blood T cell repertoires in COVID-19. This table comes from immunoSEQ multiplex PCR, and its TCRdb copy is limited to in-frame clones, with some not included. The data contain about 250,000 clones, roughly 91% of them seen just once; the ten biggest clones take up under 9.5%. Sequenced material: PBMCs or T cells enriched from blood (not recorded which). The receptor source for this set is a man aged 35 to 55 who had recovered from COVID-19. Both conserved end residues are part of each CDR3. The order of the fields is V gene, D gene, J gene, clone size, CDR3 protein, CDR3 DNA. D genes are given only for firm matches. Expanded clones are given a class, and other clones once, few, many or no size at all.

V: TRBV18; D: -; J: TRBJ1-1; size: -; CDR3: CASSPARSLNTEAFF; DNA: TGTGCCAGCTCACCAGCGAGGAGTCTGAACACTGAAGCTTTCTTT
V: TRBV5-8; D: -; J: TRBJ1-3; size: -; CDR3: CAPREGTSGNTIYF; DNA: TGTGCCCCTAGGGAGGGGACCTCTGGAAACACCATATATTTT
V: TRBV9; D: TRBD2; J: TRBJ2-5; size: -; CDR3: CASSPSIAGGREQETQYF; DNA: TGTGCCAGCAGCCCGTCCATTGCGGGCGGGAGGGAACAAGAGACCCAGTACTTC
V: TRBV4-2; D: -; J: TRBJ1-6; size: -; CDR3: CASSKDSNSPLHF; DNA: TGTGCCAGCAGCAAGGACAGCAATTCACCCCTCCACTTT
V: TRBV29-1; D: -; J: TRBJ1-2; size: -; CDR3: CSVTRGRTYGYTF; DNA: TGCAGCGTGACCCGGGGAAGGACCTATGGCTACACCTTC
V: TRBV7-8; D: TRBD2; J: TRBJ2-7; size: -; CDR3: CASLRDYASYEQYF; DNA: TGTGCCAGCTTAAGGGACTACGCATCCTACGAGCAGTACTTC
V: TRBV10-1; D: TRBD1; J: TRBJ2-1; size: -; CDR3: CASSSRTGIYNEQFF; DNA: TGCGCCAGCAGTTCCAGGACAGGAATCTACAATGAGCAGTTCTTC
V: TRBV6-5; D: -; J: TRBJ2-1; size: -; CDR3: CASRGLQNYNEQFF; DNA: TGTGCCAGCAGGGGACTCCAGAACTACAATGAGCAGTTCTTC
V: TRBV7-9; D: TRBD2; J: TRBJ2-1; size: few; CDR3: CASSRTSVKSSYNEQFF; DNA: TGTGCCAGCAGCCGGACTAGCGTGAAAAGCTCCTACAATGAGCAGTTCTTC
V: TRBV9; D: -; J: TRBJ1-3; size: -; CDR3: CASSVTWRQFNSGNTIYF; DNA: TGTGCCAGCAGCGTAACGTGGCGGCAGTTCAACTCTGGAAACACCATATATTTT
V: TRBV15; D: -; J: TRBJ1-2; size: -; CDR3: CATSRTGGAPSYGYTF; DNA: TGTGCCACCAGCAGAACCGGAGGGGCTCCCTCCTATGGCTACACCTTC